The 17 T cell receptor beta chains listed next were all sequenced from one sample in a study of blood T cells in healthy people across ages. The use of a sample-barcoded 5' primer and a J-beta primer mix characterized a second PCR of roughly 6 to 11 cycles. TCRdb called the 5' RACE reads again in MiXCR, with one record for every CDR3 protein. The table includes about 1.5 million distinct CDR3 sequences, approximately 43% detected once. Sequenced input: blood. The receptors come from a young woman in good health.

The rearrangement links TRBV7-9 to TRBJ2-7; D may be TRBD1 (6 bases). V gave up 5 bases and J gave up 1 base, with 15 bases separating them. The V gene's germline CDR1 is SEHNR and CDR2 FQNEAQ (reference sequence). The CDR3 spans 15 residues. CDR3 protein: CASSHGLGTSYEQYF. In nucleotides, the CDR3 is TGTGCCAGCAGCCATGGGTTAGGGACATCCTACGAGCAGTACTTC.

This clonotype was picked up a small number of times. The V gene is TRBV5-1, the J gene TRBJ2-7; 11 bases line up with TRBD2. V was clipped by 1 base and J by 7 bases; unmatched bases: 7. From germline, CDR1 is SGHRS and CDR2 YFSETQ. CDR3 length equals 15 residues. CDR3 in DNA: TGCGCCAGCAGCTTGAGCACTAGCGGGGGAAATGAGCAGTACTTC. Its translation: CASSLSTSGGNEQYF.

The CDR3 is CASSLGESSGNTIYF. The CDR3 nucleotides are TGTGCCAGCAGCTTAGGGGAGAGCTCTGGAAACACCATATATTTT. V and J are TRBV7-8 and TRBJ1-3, with D unresolved. There are 15 residues in the CDR3. V shed 1 base and J shed 0 bases, with 7 bases lying between them. Germline V gene lookup returns CDR1 SGHVS and CDR2 FQNEAQ. Based on the CDR3 plus reference TRBV7-8 and TRBJ1-3, the full variable domain is GAGVSQSPRYKVAKRGQDVALRCDPISGHVSLFWYQQALGQGPEFLTYFQNEAQLDKSGLPSDRFFAERPEGSVSTLKIQRTQQEDSAVYLCASSLGESSGNTIYFGEGSWLTVV.

This clonotype was seen a handful of times. The chain carries TRBV6-5 and TRBJ2-7; tentatively, D is TRBD1 (5 bases). CDR1 and CDR2 (germline): MNHEY, SVGAGI. V lost 4 bases, J lost 0 bases, and 13 bases lay in between. CDR3 length equals 15 residues. CDR3 bases: TGTGCCAGCAGTTCCACCTCGACAGTCTCCTACGAGCAGTACTTC. As protein: CASSSTSTVSYEQYF.

The chain has TRBV10-3 and TRBJ1-2; D not certain. The ends were cut back, 4 bases at V and 0 bases at J, with 27 bases in the middle. This CDR3 has 20 amino acids. Germline CDR1 and CDR2: ENHRY and SYGVKD. The CDR3 DNA sequence: TGTGCCATCAGTGCGACACTTTCTACAGCGATCAACACCCCTAACTATGGCTACACCTTC. Translating it yields CAISATLSTAINTPNYGYTF.

The table lists this clonotype with a few counts. This rearrangement joins TRBV19 to TRBJ2-1, with D possibly TRBD1 on 5 matching bases. This CDR3 has 16 residues. Trimming removed 0 bases at V and 2 bases at J, with 11 bases between. The germline V gene has CDR1 LNHDA and CDR2 SQIVND (reference sequence). CDR3 in amino acids: CASSIEAGITYNEQFF. Here the CDR3 DNA reads TGTGCCAGTAGTATAGAGGCAGGGATAACCTACAATGAGCAGTTCTTC.

Details on this clonotype: The junction shows a germline mismatch at one end, possibly a read error. The chain couples TRBV4-2 to TRBJ2-7; a possible D gene is TRBD2 (6 bases). Germline V lookup: CDR1 LGHNA, CDR2 YNFKEQ. This CDR3 has 15 residues. The CDR3 bases are TGTGCCGGCAGCCAAGATCTCGAGCGGGCCTACGAGCAGTACTTC. Residues: CAGSQDLERAYEQYF.

This clonotype was counted a few times. The V call is TRBV10-3, the J call TRBJ2-2; 12 nucleotides match TRBD2. The junction had 9 bases not matched to a gene; V was cut back by 11 bases and J by 5 bases. The CDR3 contains 15 residues. Germline values: CDR1 ENHRY, CDR2 SYGVKD. The CDR3 is CAVRLAGAMTGELFF. CDR3 nucleotides: TGTGCCGTCCGACTAGCGGGGGCTATGACCGGGGAGCTGTTTTTT.

The chain has TRBV7-8 and TRBJ2-1; a weak D match, TRBD1 (6 bases). V shed 2 bases and J shed 7 bases, with 15 bases lying between them. Germline lookup yields CDR1 SGHVS and CDR2 FQNEAQ. The CDR3 totals 15 residues. CDR3 in amino acids: CASSLTGNRGNEQFF. DNA of the CDR3: TGTGCCAGCAGCTTAACGGGGAATAGGGGGAATGAGCAGTTCTTC.

A remark on this clonotype: One base away lies a much larger clone, so this may be a sequencing read error. V is TRBV5-1 and J is TRBJ2-3; D call uncertain. The CDR3 spans 14 residues. Trimming took 5 bases from V and 1 from J, leaving 11 bases between them. Germline V gives CDR1 SGHRS, CDR2 YFSETQ. CDR3 DNA: TGCGCCAGCAGTTTCAACAGCGGCACAGATACGCAGTATTTT. Its translation: CASSFNSGTDTQYF.

This clonotype was seen only a few times. The chain is built from TRBV5-5 and TRBJ2-7; TRBD2 might be the D (6 bases). Between the trimmed V and J ends, which lost 1 base and 2 bases, there was a span of 13 bases. Germline V lookup: CDR1 SGHKS, CDR2 YYEKEE (reference sequence). The CDR3 contains 15 residues. CDR3 DNA: TGTGCCAGCAGCTTGATACTAGCAGCCACCTACGAGCAGTACTTC. It encodes CASSLILAATYEQYF.

The genes are TRBV7-2 and TRBJ2-7; 9 bases align to TRBD2. Germline CDR1 is SGHTA and CDR2 is FQGNSA. The CDR3 runs to 14 residues. J gave up 7 bases and V 5 bases, and 9 bases lay outside the gene matches. CDR3 nucleotide sequence: TGTGCCAGCAGCAAACAGCGGGGGGACAATGAGCAGTACTTC. Translated, it gives CASSKQRGDNEQYF.

The V and J genes are TRBV20-1 and TRBJ2-3, with a weak D call TRBD1 (5 bases). The V gene lost 3 bases and the J gene lost 0 bases, with 13 bases spanning the gap. CDR3 size: 15 residues. Germline assignment: CDR1 DFQATT and CDR2 SNEGSKA (reference sequence). CDR3 coding DNA: TGCAGTGCTAGTCGGTGGACAACTAGCACAGATACGCAGTATTTT. It codes for CSASRWTTSTDTQYF.

Turning to this clonotype: At one end, the junction sequence differs from germline, possibly due to a read error. The gene calls are TRBV29-1 and TRBJ2-7; either TRBD1 or TRBD2 may supply D (6 bases each). Germline V CDR1 and CDR2: SQVTM, ANQGSEA. The CDR3 runs 13 residues. The CDR3 bases are TGCAGCGTTTGTCCCACAGGGAGGTACGAGCGGTACTTC. This translates into CSVCPTGRYERYF.

The chain has TRBV20-1 and TRBJ1-6, with D possibly TRBD1 on 6 matching bases. Germline lookup yields CDR1 DFQATT and CDR2 SNEGSKA (reference sequence). Trimming pared 5 bases from V and 7 bases from J, leaving 15 bases between. The CDR3 is made up of 14 amino acids. The CDR3 spells CSAHGGHRNSPLHF. CDR3 in DNA: TGCAGTGCTCATGGGGGGCACAGGAATTCACCCCTCCACTTT.

This clonotype was seen only once. CDR3 loop: CATMAGGAETQYF. The CDR3 nucleotides read TGTGCCACCATGGCAGGGGGCGCAGAGACCCAGTACTTC. The V gene is TRBV10-3, the J gene TRBJ2-5, with 8 nucleotides matching TRBD1. The CDR3 has 13 residues. V was clipped by 10 bases and J by 4 bases; unmatched bases: 8. Germline loops: CDR1 ENHRY, CDR2 SYGVKD.

The genes are TRBV6-5 and TRBJ2-4; D not resolved. The CDR3 length is 16 residues. Trimming took off 0 bases at V and 13 bases at J, with 22 bases between the two ends. The germline CDR1 and CDR2 sequences are MNHEY and SVGAGI. This CDR3 reads CASSYSIRSSYNEQYF. CDR3 DNA: TGTGCCAGCAGTTACTCGATTCGGAGCTCCTACAATGAGCAGTACTTC.